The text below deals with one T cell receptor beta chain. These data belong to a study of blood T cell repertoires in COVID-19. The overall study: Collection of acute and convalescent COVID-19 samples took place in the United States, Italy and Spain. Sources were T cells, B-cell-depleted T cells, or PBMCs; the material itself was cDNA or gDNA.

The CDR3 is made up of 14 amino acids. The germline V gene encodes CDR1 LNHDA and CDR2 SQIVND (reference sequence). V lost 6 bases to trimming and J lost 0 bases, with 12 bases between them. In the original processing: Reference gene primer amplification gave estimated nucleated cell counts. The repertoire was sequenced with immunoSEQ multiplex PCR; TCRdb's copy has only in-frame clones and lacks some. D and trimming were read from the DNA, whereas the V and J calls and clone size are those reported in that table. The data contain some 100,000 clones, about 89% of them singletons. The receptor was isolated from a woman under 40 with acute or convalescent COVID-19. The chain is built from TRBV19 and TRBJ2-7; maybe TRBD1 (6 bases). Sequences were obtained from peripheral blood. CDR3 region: CASRPEGGSYEQYF. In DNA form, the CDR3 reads TGTGCCAGTAGACCCGAAGGGGGCTCCTACGAGCAGTACTTC. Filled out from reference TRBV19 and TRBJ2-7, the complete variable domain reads DGGITQSPKYLFRKEGQNVTLSCEQNLNHDAMYWYRQDPGQGLRLIYYSQIVNDFQKGDIAEGYSVSREKKESFPLTVTSAQKNPTAFYLCASRPEGGSYEQYFGPGTRLTVT.